This is a list of T cell receptor beta chains from one sample in a study of blood T cell repertoires in COVID-19. Generated by immunoSEQ multiplex PCR, the TCRdb table keeps only in-frame clones and is missing some. The profile shows 250,000 to 300,000 clones, approximately 91% of them singletons. Sequenced input: peripheral blood. The receptors here all came from a woman younger than 45 with COVID-19, enrolled during active disease. Each CDR3 is given with its conserved first and last residue. D genes are given only for firm matches. Clone size is given for some rows only: seen once, a few or many times, or a class if the clone is expanded.

D | J | size | V | CDR3 | DNA
TRBD1 | TRBJ2-7 | . | TRBV7-9 | CASTDRDEQYF | TGTGCCAGCACCGACAGGGACGAGCAGTACTTC
. | TRBJ2-3 | . | TRBV28 | CASSFRAAGTDTQYF | TGTGCCAGCAGTTTCCGAGCGGCAGGCACAGATACGCAGTATTTT
TRBD1 | TRBJ2-5 | once | TRBV2 | CASSALPGQGQTQYF | TGTGCCAGCAGTGCTCTTCCGGGACAGGGGCAGACCCAGTACTTC
. | TRBJ1-1 | . | TRBV2 | CASRGQRGTEAFF | TGTGCCAGCAGGGGGCAGAGGGGGACTGAAGCTTTCTTT
. | TRBJ2-7 | . | TRBV7-6 | CASSPRTGSSYEQYF | TGTGCCAGCAGCCCCCGGACTGGGAGCTCCTACGAGCAGTACTTC
TRBD1 | TRBJ1-4 | . | TRBV6-1 | CASSESWPGQGAEKLFF | TGTGCCAGCAGTGAATCATGGCCGGGACAGGGGGCGGAAAAACTGTTTTTT
TRBD1 | TRBJ2-7 | few | TRBV9 | CASSSGTDSYEQYF | TGTGCCAGCAGCTCGGGGACAGACTCCTACGAGCAGTACTTC
TRBD1 | TRBJ1-1 | . | TRBV2 | CASSEDRVTEAFF | TGTGCCAGCAGTGAGGACAGGGTCACTGAAGCTTTCTTT
TRBD1 | TRBJ2-7 | . | TRBV4-1 | CASSPTGTGGDEQYF | TGCGCCAGCAGCCCTACCGGGACAGGGGGAGACGAGCAGTACTTC
TRBD2 | TRBJ2-3 | . | TRBV29-1 | CSSLAGGRDTQYF | TGCAGCAGTCTAGCGGGAGGTAGGGATACGCAGTATTTT
. | TRBJ2-3 | . | TRBV6-5 | CASNPLTEGTDTQYF | TGTGCCAGCAACCCCTTGACCGAGGGCACAGATACGCAGTATTTT
TRBD1 | TRBJ1-2 | few | TRBV2 | CASRRQGTGYTF | TGTGCCAGCAGACGACAGGGGACCGGCTACACCTTC
TRBD2 | TRBJ2-3 | . | TRBV7-2 | CASSLSGTSGDTQYF | TGTGCCAGCAGCCTCTCCGGGACTAGCGGAGATACGCAGTATTTT
TRBD2 | TRBJ2-1 | . | TRBV7-3 | CASSLVAGGPFGNEQFF | TGTGCCAGCAGCTTAGTAGCGGGAGGCCCCTTTGGGAATGAGCAGTTCTTC
TRBD2 | TRBJ2-1 | once | TRBV28 | CASSQTASGFGSYNEQFF | TGTGCCAGCAGTCAAACGGCTAGCGGCTTTGGCTCCTACAATGAGCAGTTCTTC
TRBD1 | TRBJ1-6 | . | TRBV5-4 | CASSRTGPNSPLHF | TGTGCCAGCTCCCGGACAGGACCTAATTCACCCCTCCACTTT
. | TRBJ2-7 | . | TRBV30 | CAWSLYGLGQYF | TGTGCCTGGAGCTTGTACGGGTTGGGGCAGTACTTC
TRBD2 | TRBJ2-1 | . | TRBV6-5 | CASRVAGGAYNEQFF | TGTGCCAGCAGAGTAGCGGGAGGGGCCTACAATGAGCAGTTCTTC
. | TRBJ2-7 | . | TRBV18 | CASSPEAGQSYEQYF | TGTGCCAGCTCACCGGAAGCGGGACAAAGTTACGAGCAGTACTTC
. | TRBJ1-6 | few | TRBV29-1 | CSASSGSGGNSPLHF | TGCAGCGCCAGCTCGGGGAGCGGCGGGAATTCACCCCTCCACTTT
. | TRBJ1-5 | . | TRBV5-8 | CASSPRQVNQPQHF | TGTGCCAGCAGCCCTAGACAGGTAAATCAGCCCCAGCATTTT
TRBD1 | TRBJ1-1 | . | TRBV6-5 | CASSSTGTEAFF | TGTGCCAGCAGCTCGACAGGGACTGAAGCTTTCTTT
. | TRBJ2-1 | . | TRBV11-2 | CASSAVELRQFF | TGTGCCAGCAGCGCCGTGGAGCTGCGGCAGTTCTTC
. | TRBJ1-5 | . | TRBV6-5 | CASSYSVTNQPQHF | TGTGCCAGCAGTTACTCGGTGACTAATCAGCCCCAGCATTTT
. | TRBJ1-3 | . | TRBV6-4 | CASTHPPANSGNTIYF | TGTGCCAGCACCCACCCTCCCGCGAACTCTGGAAACACCATATATTTT
TRBD1 | TRBJ2-5 | . | TRBV12-5 | CASGPGTGGGETQYF | TGTGCTAGTGGTCCCGGGACAGGGGGCGGCGAGACCCAGTACTTC
TRBD2 | TRBJ2-7 | . | TRBV5-4 | CASSPGGRTYEQYF | TGTGCCAGCAGTCCGGGGGGGCGGACCTACGAGCAGTACTTC
TRBD2 | TRBJ2-5 | . | TRBV28 | CASSLFSAGGGETQYF | TGTGCCAGCAGTTTATTTTCAGCGGGAGGGGGTGAGACCCAGTACTTC
TRBD2 | TRBJ2-1 | . | TRBV4-3 | CASSQGLAGMNEQFF | TGCGCCAGCAGCCAGGGACTAGCGGGAATGAATGAGCAGTTCTTC
. | TRBJ1-1 | . | TRBV4-1 | CASSQLGGPEAFF | TGCGCCAGCAGCCAGCTGGGGGGGCCTGAAGCTTTCTTT
TRBD1 | TRBJ2-2 | . | TRBV2 | CASSPDRGPGELFF | TGTGCCAGCAGTCCGGACAGGGGGCCCGGGGAGCTGTTTTTT
. | TRBJ2-4 | few | TRBV18 | CASSPGFLSREAKNIQYF | TGTGCCAGCTCACCCGGTTTTTTGAGCCGGGAGGCCAAAAACATTCAGTACTTC
TRBD1 | TRBJ1-1 | . | TRBV2 | CASSFDRDTEAFF | TGTGCCAGCAGTTTCGACAGGGACACTGAAGCTTTCTTT
. | TRBJ1-1 | . | TRBV12-3/TRBV12-4 | CASSLSRREAFF | TGTGCCAGCAGTTTATCCCGTCGTGAAGCTTTCTTT
TRBD1 | TRBJ1-6 | . | TRBV5-5 | CASSRQGTNSPLHF | TGTGCCAGCAGCCGACAGGGAACTAATTCACCCCTCCACTTT
. | TRBJ2-7 | . | TRBV9 | CASSVGGPQGPYEQYF | TGTGCCAGCAGCGTAGGAGGACCGCAGGGGCCCTACGAGCAGTACTTC
. | TRBJ1-2 | . | TRBV12-3/TRBV12-4 | CASSLLYGYTF | TGTGCCAGCAGCCTACTGTATGGCTACACCTTC
. | TRBJ2-4 | . | TRBV5-1 | CASSTGLGGNIQYF | TGCGCCAGCAGCACGGGACTTGGGGGAAACATTCAGTACTTC
TRBD2 | TRBJ2-1 | . | TRBV6-6 | CASSALAGEQFF | TGTGCCAGCAGCGCTCTAGCGGGTGAGCAGTTCTTC
. | TRBJ2-7 | . | TRBV3-1/TRBV3-2 | CASSPEGSGPYEQYF | TGTGCCAGCAGCCCCGAGGGTAGCGGACCCTACGAGCAGTACTTC
. | TRBJ1-2 | . | TRBV5-6 | CASSLGGGDYGYTF | TGTGCCAGCAGCTTGGGGGGAGGAGACTATGGCTACACCTTC
. | TRBJ2-5 | . | TRBV11-2 | CASSLGGLTQETQYF | TGTGCCAGCAGCTTAGGGGGACTGACTCAAGAGACCCAGTACTTC
TRBD1 | TRBJ2-2 | . | TRBV7-2 | CASSRQGNLAGELFF | TGTGCCAGCAGTAGACAGGGGAATCTAGCCGGGGAGCTGTTTTTT
. | TRBJ2-7 | . | TRBV2 | CASSTGTRSVEQYF | TGTGCCAGCAGCACCGGGACAAGGTCCGTCGAGCAGTACTTC
. | TRBJ2-3 | . | TRBV19 | CASSIATSTDTQYF | TGTGCCAGTAGTATAGCGACAAGCACAGATACGCAGTATTTT
TRBD2 | TRBJ2-1 | . | TRBV5-1 | CASSLIAGAYNEQFF | TGCGCCAGCAGCCTTATAGCGGGAGCCTACAATGAGCAGTTCTTC
TRBD2 | TRBJ2-7 | . | TRBV30 | CAWSVRGLAGGGPPYEQYF | TGTGCCTGGAGTGTACGGGGTCTAGCGGGTGGGGGGCCCCCATACGAGCAGTACTTC